Each of the 21 T cell receptor beta chains below was sequenced from the same sample in a study of blood T cell repertoires in COVID-19. TCRdb's copy holds only in-frame clones and misses some; the assay was immunoSEQ multiplex PCR. Altogether roughly 300,000 clones are present, 80% to 95% being singletons, with the ten largest covering about 2.2%. Sequenced input: peripheral blood. The receptors shown here come from a woman between 25 and 40 years old with COVID-19, enrolled during active disease.

The V and J genes are TRBV13 and TRBJ2-7, with D perhaps matching TRBD1 (6 bases). Trimming cost V 3 bases and J 6 bases, with 12 bases left between them. The CDR3 contains 13 residues. The germline V gene encodes CDR1 PRHDT and CDR2 FYEKMQ (reference sequence). CDR3 loop: CASSFLQGVEQYF. The CDR3 bases are TGTGCCAGCAGCTTTTTACAGGGAGTCGAGCAGTACTTC.

V and J are TRBV7-6 and TRBJ2-5, with TRBD2 matching over 8 bases. Losses at the gene ends were 0 bases for V and 2 bases for J; bases not matched to a gene: 14. Germline assignment: CDR1 SGHVS and CDR2 FNYEAQ. The CDR3 contains 19 residues. The CDR3 spells CASSLASGTRPQTQETQYF. DNA for the CDR3: TGTGCCAGCAGCTTAGCAAGCGGGACTAGACCCCAAACTCAAGAGACCCAGTACTTC.

This clone was picked up one time. This chain joins TRBV9 and TRBJ2-3, with D possibly TRBD2 on 7 matching bases. Germline V gives CDR1 SGDLS, CDR2 YYNGEE. CDR3 size: 15 residues. V was trimmed by 2 bases and J by 0 bases, leaving 10 bases between them. CDR3 in amino acids: CASSVAGASTDTQYF. The CDR3 DNA follows: TGTGCCAGCAGCGTGGCGGGGGCAAGCACAGATACGCAGTATTTT.

The chain couples TRBV15 to TRBJ2-3; the D gene is possibly TRBD1 (6 bases). The ends were cut back, 1 base at V and 1 base at J, with 15 bases in the middle. Germline V lookup: CDR1 LNHNV, CDR2 YYDKDF (reference sequence). This CDR3 comprises 17 residues. CDR3 DNA: TGTGCCACCAGCAGAGCTGGCGACAGGTTCGGCACAGATACGCAGTATTTT. Translating it yields CATSRAGDRFGTDTQYF.

The DNA of the CDR3 is TGTGCCAGTAGTATTTTCAGAAAACCCGGGGAGCTGTTTTTT. Encoded protein: CASSIFRKPGELFF. The J gene is TRBJ2-2, the V gene TRBV19; D remains ambiguous. This CDR3 has 14 residues. CDR1 and CDR2 (germline): LNHDA, SQIVND (reference sequence). V was cut by 3 bases and J by 6 bases, with 11 bases left in between.

This rearrangement joins TRBV19 to TRBJ1-1, with 7 bases lining up with TRBD1. Trimming took 4 bases from V and 4 from J; bases not matched to a gene: 6. The CDR3 contains 14 residues. Germline assignment: CDR1 LNHDA and CDR2 SQIVND (reference sequence). This chain's CDR3 is CASSTTGTVTEAFF. The DNA for the CDR3 is TGTGCCAGTAGTACTACCGGGACAGTCACTGAAGCTTTCTTT.

Remarks on this clone: Other DNA sequences in this sample translate to the same CDR3. This chain connects TRBV5-1 to TRBJ1-1; TRBD1 agrees at 8 bases. Unmatched junction bases numbered 2, after V lost 3 bases and J lost 1 base. The CDR3 is made up of 14 amino acids. The germline V gene encodes CDR1 SGHRS and CDR2 YFSETQ. The CDR3 is CASSSGQGNTEAFF. The CDR3 coding sequence is TGCGCCAGCAGCTCTGGACAGGGGAACACTGAAGCTTTCTTT.

The V gene is TRBV29-1, the J gene TRBJ1-1; 7 bases fit TRBD1. V lost 6 bases to trimming and J lost 1 base; unmatched junction nucleotides: 5. The CDR3 totals 13 residues. Germline V gives CDR1 SQVTM, CDR2 ANQGSEA. CDR3 amino acids: CSVAGGWNTEAFF. CDR3 DNA: TGCAGCGTCGCAGGGGGTTGGAACACTGAAGCTTTCTTT.

The rearrangement joins TRBV6-6 to TRBJ1-5; perhaps TRBD1 as D (6 bases). This CDR3 region has 13 residues. Deletions cut 6 bases from V and 7 bases from J, with 13 bases between. Germline-derived CDR1 and CDR2 are MNHNY and SVGAGI (reference sequence). CDR3 DNA: TGTGCCAGCAGCGACAGGTTAGAACAGCCCCAGCATTTT. As protein: CASSDRLEQPQHF.

This chain uses TRBV2 with TRBJ2-2; 11 positions agree with TRBD2. CDR1 is SNHLY and CDR2 is FYNNEI in the germline V gene. V was pared by 6 bases and J by 7 bases, with 13 bases of the junction left unmatched. This CDR3 spans 17 amino acids. CDR3 in DNA: TGTGCCAGCAGGGAAAGAGTTAGCGGGAGGGCCCTCGGGGAGCTGTTTTTT. It codes for CASRERVSGRALGELFF.

J is TRBJ2-7 and V is TRBV7-2; 7 bases match TRBD1. The CDR3 length is 15 residues. V was pared by 1 base and J by 3 bases, with 6 bases of the junction left unmatched. The germline V gene encodes CDR1 SGHTA and CDR2 FQGNSA. CDR3 coding DNA: TGTGCCAGCAGCTTAGAGGTGACAGGGTTCTACGAGCAGTACTTC. Protein sequence: CASSLEVTGFYEQYF.

This clone was seen more than once but under ten times. The V and J genes are TRBV7-6 and TRBJ2-6, with D possibly being TRBD1 (6 bases). CDR3 length: 20 residues. The V end lost 4 bases, the J end lost 2 bases, and 24 bases lay between the germline ends. Germline lookup yields CDR1 SGHVS and CDR2 FNYEAQ. CDR3 nucleotides: TGTGCCAGCAGCTCCATCCGGGACACTAAGACATCTCCTGGGGCCAACGTCCTGACTTTC. Translation: CASSSIRDTKTSPGANVLTF.

J is TRBJ1-4 and V is TRBV10-3; TRBD1 aligns across 7 bases. J was trimmed by 3 bases and V by 10 bases; bases with no gene match: 14. There are 16 residues in the CDR3. Germline V gene data show CDR1 as ENHRY and CDR2 as SYGVKD. CDR3 DNA: TGTGCCACTTGGGACAGCGGGTATGGGGCTAATGAAAAACTGTTTTTT. This translates into CATWDSGYGANEKLFF.

The chain combines TRBV27 with TRBJ1-1; possible D gene TRBD1, 5 bases. The germline V and J ends were trimmed by 3 bases and 4 bases, with 9 bases remaining between them. This CDR3 region has 13 residues. Looked up from germline, CDR1 is MNHEY and CDR2 is SMNVEV (reference sequence). For the CDR3, the DNA is TGTGCCAGCAGTTTCGGGGGGGTCACTGAAGCTTTCTTT. Its translation is CASSFGGVTEAFF.

This chain uses TRBV14 with TRBJ1-3; D is possibly TRBD1 (5 bases). V lost 4 bases to trimming and J lost 4 bases, with 17 bases between them. Germline V gene lookup returns CDR1 SGHDN and CDR2 FVKESK. This CDR3 region has 16 residues. As DNA, the CDR3 is TGTGCCAGCAGCCCGTATGCTGGGGCAGCGGGAAACACCATATATTTT. This encodes CASSPYAGAAGNTIYF.

This chain links TRBV6-4 with TRBJ1-6; TRBD1 might be the D (6 bases). CDR1 and CDR2 (germline): MRHNA, SNTAGT. There are 14 residues in the CDR3. Trimming removed 2 bases at V and 10 bases at J, with 12 bases between. The CDR3 spells CASSDRGFGSPLHF. CDR3 DNA sequence: TGTGCCAGCAGTGACAGGGGGTTCGGATCACCCCTCCACTTT.

This rearrangement joins TRBV7-3 to TRBJ2-2; 16 bases match TRBD2. Germline values: CDR1 SGHTA, CDR2 FQGTGA. The CDR3 spans 18 residues. V lost 4 bases to trimming and J lost 4 bases; unmatched junction nucleotides: 6. CDR3 residues: CASSSGTSGRASTGELFF. The CDR3 DNA is TGTGCCAGCAGCTCGGGGACTAGCGGGAGGGCCAGCACCGGGGAGCTGTTTTTT.

The gene calls are TRBV28 and TRBJ2-1, with 9 bases aligning to TRBD1. The CDR3 consists of 13 residues. J gave up 5 bases and V 8 bases, and 4 bases lay outside the gene matches. Germline V gene lookup returns CDR1 MDHEN and CDR2 SYDVKM. This CDR3 is CASLGQGNNEQFF. CDR3 nucleotides: TGTGCCAGCCTGGGACAGGGAAACAATGAGCAGTTCTTC.

This clone has just one count. V and J are TRBV6-2 or TRBV6-3 and TRBJ2-7; 12 bases match TRBD2. This CDR3 comprises 16 residues. The J segment lost 4 bases and the V segment lost 0 bases, leaving 4 bases of the junction unmatched. Germline CDR1 and CDR2: MNHEY and SVGEGT. The CDR3 sequence is CASSYSWLAGGYEQYF. The DNA of the CDR3 is TGTGCCAGCAGTTACTCGTGGCTAGCGGGAGGGTACGAGCAGTACTTC.

The chain is built from TRBV7-8 and TRBJ2-3; D is possibly TRBD1 (5 bases). CDR1 is SGHVS and CDR2 is FQNEAQ in the germline V gene. The CDR3 totals 15 residues. The ends were cut back, 5 bases at V and 0 bases at J, with 12 bases in the middle. This CDR3 reads CASSRWGESTDTQYF. The CDR3 bases are TGTGCCAGCAGCCGGTGGGGCGAGAGCACAGATACGCAGTATTTT.

The chain recombines TRBV19 with TRBJ1-2; D might be TRBD1 (5 bases). The CDR3 contains 13 residues. V gave up 3 bases and J gave up 6 bases, with 11 bases separating them. The germline V gene encodes CDR1 LNHDA and CDR2 SQIVND (reference sequence). CDR3 region: CASSMGGMDGYTF. CDR3 sequence (DNA): TGTGCCAGTAGTATGGGGGGTATGGATGGCTACACCTTC.